Following are 6 T cell receptor beta chains from one sample sequenced in a study of memory CD8 T cells in hepatitis C reinfection. Method: immunoSEQ multiplex PCR; TCRdb's copy keeps in-frame clones and lacks some. The data show over 45,000 clones, under 90% seen once. The time point: pre-reinfection, 55 to 20 weeks before reinfection detection. Sorted cells were sequenced directly ex vivo without any in vitro expansion. Sequencing input: naive CD8+ T cells sorted from blood. The origin of the receptors is a man younger than 35 with hepatitis C virus infection.

The chain joins TRBV11-2 to TRBJ2-5, with a tentative D call TRBD2 (6 bases). Germline V gives CDR1 SGHAT, CDR2 FQNNGV. The length of the CDR3 is 15 residues. The ends were cut back, 5 bases at V and 0 bases at J, with 13 bases in the middle. CDR3 region: CASSPWGVYQETQYF. The CDR3 nucleotides are TGTGCCAGCAGCCCCTGGGGGGTGTACCAAGAGACCCAGTACTTC.

The chain recombines TRBV6-1 with TRBJ2-7; the D is unclear. Germline V gives CDR1 MNHNS, CDR2 SASEGT. The length of the CDR3 is 13 residues. V shed 5 bases and J shed 3 bases, with 11 bases lying between them. The DNA for the CDR3 is TGTGCCAGCAGTTTTACAGAGTTCTACGAGCAGTACTTC. The encoded protein is CASSFTEFYEQYF.

This chain joins TRBV11-3 and TRBJ2-1, with 7 bases fitting TRBD2. Germline CDR1 SGHNT, CDR2 YENEEA. CDR3 length: 13 amino acids. Germline trimming cut 4 bases from V and 8 bases from J; bases unmatched to any gene: 5. CDR3 sequence reads: CASSSREGHEQFF. In DNA form, the CDR3 reads TGTGCCAGCAGCTCCAGGGAGGGGCATGAGCAGTTCTTC.

The chain employs TRBV19 and TRBJ2-1; 8 nucleotides match TRBD1. The CDR3 spans 15 residues. Germline V gene data show CDR1 as LNHDA and CDR2 as SQIVND (reference sequence). V shed 4 bases and J 2 bases; nucleotides not matched to a gene: 4. The CDR3 DNA reads TGTGCCAGTAGTACGGGGACAGGAGCCTACAATGAGCAGTTCTTC. Protein sequence: CASSTGTGAYNEQFF.

This chain joins TRBV29-1 and TRBJ1-2; the match to TRBD1 covers 12 bases. The CDR3 runs to 15 residues. With 3 bases clipped from V and 8 bases from J, the junction kept 10 bases outside the gene matches. CDR1 is SQVTM, CDR2 ANQGSEA, per germline. The CDR3 sequence is CSVETGQGASGGYTF. The CDR3 DNA reads TGCAGCGTTGAGACGGGACAGGGGGCCTCGGGGGGCTACACCTTC.

The V gene is TRBV2, the J gene TRBJ2-7; D perhaps matches TRBD1 (7 bases). This CDR3 comprises 14 residues. Germline CDR1 reads SNHLY; CDR2 reads FYNNEI. Trimming stripped 8 bases from V and 0 bases from J, with 14 bases between. The CDR3 here is CASAGQPSSYEQYF. CDR3 coding DNA: TGTGCCAGCGCGGGACAGCCCTCCTCCTACGAGCAGTACTTC.